One and the same sample provided the 11 T cell receptor beta chains below, sequenced in a study of blood T cells in healthy people across ages. Through a sample-barcoded 5' primer and a J-beta primer mix, a second PCR was run for about 6 to 12 cycles. TCRdb processed the 5' RACE reads anew with MiXCR; each CDR3 protein has one entry. The sample shows hundreds of thousands of distinct CDR3 sequences, roughly 20% of them seen only once. Material for sequencing was blood. Every receptor here comes from a man between 65 and 85 years old in good health.

The rearrangement joins TRBV7-8 to TRBJ2-7; a possible D gene is TRBD2 (5 bases). V was clipped by 1 base and J by 6 bases, with 19 bases between them. The CDR3 contains 16 residues. CDR1 and CDR2 (germline): SGHVS, FQNEAQ. The CDR3 sequence is CASSLVRGSWSAEQYF. CDR3 nucleotides: TGTGCCAGCAGCTTAGTTCGGGGTAGCTGGTCCGCCGAGCAGTACTTC. Full variable domain (missing parts from reference TRBV7-8 and TRBJ2-7): GAGVSQSPRYKVAKRGQDVALRCDPISGHVSLFWYQQALGQGPEFLTYFQNEAQLDKSGLPSDRFFAERPEGSVSTLKIQRTQQEDSAVYLCASSLVRGSWSAEQYFGPGTRLTVT.

This clonotype was seen more than once but under ten times. The V and J genes are TRBV20-1 and TRBJ1-1; D is undetermined. The CDR3 runs 13 residues. Per germline, CDR1 DFQATT and CDR2 SNEGSKA (reference sequence). Trimming left V 5 bases short and J 4 bases short, with 14 bases between. CDR3 region: CSAPERRSTEAFF. CDR3 coding DNA: TGCAGTGCTCCTGAGAGGAGGAGCACTGAAGCTTTCTTT.

The V call is TRBV20-1, the J call TRBJ1-1; 10 bases fit TRBD1. The CDR3 covers 15 residues. Trimming cost V 4 bases and J 4 bases; bases outside gene matches: 9. Germline values: CDR1 DFQATT, CDR2 SNEGSKA (reference sequence). The CDR3 DNA reads as TGCAGTGCTAAGCGACAGGGGGCAGTGAGCACTGAAGCTTTCTTT. It codes for CSAKRQGAVSTEAFF.

This clonotype was seen at least ten times. This rearrangement joins TRBV2 to TRBJ2-5; no reliable D call. TRBJ2-1 explains the end of the DNA better; the J call may be wrong. Germline values: CDR1 SNHLY, CDR2 FYNNEI. This CDR3 has 13 residues. The CDR3 loop reads CASSELRGREQFF. The CDR3 DNA sequence: TGTGCCAGCAGTGAACTCCGCGGCAGAGAGCAGTTCTTC.

With respect to this clonotype: A read error may account for a junction end that differs from germline. The chain couples TRBV20-1 to TRBJ1-2; D is perhaps TRBD1 (5 bases). This CDR3 spans 15 amino acids. CDR1 is DFQATT and CDR2 is SNEGSKA in the germline V gene (reference sequence). CDR3 in amino acids: CSARDPKVSLWGCTF. CDR3 DNA sequence: TGCAGTGCTAGAGATCCAAAGGTCTCCTTGTGGGGCTGCACCTTC.

As for this clonotype: A read error may produce the germline difference seen at one junction end. The chain has TRBV7-2 and TRBJ2-5, with D perhaps matching TRBD1 or TRBD2 (5 bases each). The CDR3 runs to 13 residues. Germline loops: CDR1 SGHTA, CDR2 FQGNSA. As DNA, the CDR3 is TGTGCCAGCAGCTTAAAGGGACGCTACGAGCAGTGCTTC. This encodes CASSLKGRYEQCF.

There are many counts of this clonotype. The chain recombines TRBV5-1 with TRBJ2-7, with 7 bases that match TRBD1. This CDR3 comprises 14 residues. From germline, CDR1 is SGHRS and CDR2 YFSETQ. V shed 3 bases, J shed 4 bases, and the junction held 7 bases outside the gene matches. CDR3 DNA sequence: TGCGCCAGCAGCTCTCCGGACAGGACTTACGAGCAGTACTTC. This codes for CASSSPDRTYEQYF.

This clonotype was observed many times. The rearrangement links TRBV12-3 or TRBV12-4 to TRBJ2-7; 9 nucleotides match TRBD1. The ends lost 4 bases at V and 1 base at J; junction bases unmatched: 5. The CDR3 contains 15 residues. CDR3 sequence reads: CASSSPGQGSYEQYF. In nucleotides, the CDR3 is TGTGCCAGCAGTTCACCGGGACAGGGTTCCTACGAGCAGTACTTC.

The chain links TRBV6-1 to TRBJ1-1; no reliable D call. The CDR3 loop spans 14 amino acids. Per germline, CDR1 MNHNS and CDR2 SASEGT. V lost 1 base, J lost 1 base, and 7 bases lay in between. CDR3 bases: TGTGCCAGCAGTGAAGACTGGCAGAACACTGAAGCTTTCTTT. It is translated as CASSEDWQNTEAFF.

In nucleotides, the CDR3 is TGTGCCACCAGTGATTCCACTAGCGGGAGGAGCTCCTACAATGAGCAGTTCTTC. It is translated as CATSDSTSGRSSYNEQFF. J is TRBJ2-1 and V is TRBV24-1; 12 positions agree with TRBD2. Per the germline V gene, CDR1 is KGHDR and CDR2 is SFDVKD. The CDR3 has 18 amino acids. The ends lost 2 bases at V and 0 bases at J; junction bases unmatched: 4.

The chain joins TRBV6-1 to TRBJ2-7; D not resolved. CDR3 length equals 15 residues. The germline V gene has CDR1 MNHNS and CDR2 SASEGT. The V end was cut by 8 bases, the J end by 2 bases, with 19 bases between. CDR3 in DNA: TGTGCCAGCGGCCGAGACTGGAAGAAGACCTACGAGCAGTACTTC. Translation: CASGRDWKKTYEQYF.